These 17 T cell receptor beta chains originate from one sample sequenced in a study of blood T cell repertoires in COVID-19. Profiling relied on immunoSEQ multiplex PCR, and the TCRdb table lists in-frame clones only, not all of them. This sample yields fewer than 300,000 clones, of which 80% to 90% are seen a single time; 15% to 19% belongs to the top ten. Sequencing used PBMCs or T cells enriched from blood (not recorded which). The receptors stem from a man between 18 and 29 years old who had recovered from COVID-19.

J is TRBJ2-7 and V is TRBV7-2; the match to TRBD1 covers 8 bases. This CDR3 contains 15 residues. With 1 base clipped from V and 2 bases from J, the junction kept 4 bases outside the gene matches. Germline CDR1 is SGHTA and CDR2 is FQGNSA. The CDR3 DNA is TGTGCCAGCAGCTTAGTAGGACAGGGTCCCTACGAGCAGTACTTC. It codes for CASSLVGQGPYEQYF.

CDR3: CASSSNLRNYGYTF. The DNA of the CDR3 is TGTGCCAGCAGTTCGAACTTGAGGAACTATGGCTACACCTTC. The chain couples TRBV27 to TRBJ1-2; no clear D. V was trimmed by 4 bases and J by 2 bases, leaving 11 bases between them. There are 14 residues in the CDR3. Germline lookup yields CDR1 MNHEY and CDR2 SMNVEV (reference sequence).

The chain links TRBV11-2 to TRBJ2-3, with D possibly matching TRBD2 (5 bases). Germline CDR1 is SGHAT and CDR2 is FQNNGV. V gave up 3 bases and J gave up 4 bases, with 8 bases separating them. There are 13 residues in the CDR3. CDR3 nucleotide sequence: TGTGCCAGCAGCTTTATGGGAGCAGATACGCAGTATTTT. Translating gives CASSFMGADTQYF.

This clone was detected once. The CDR3 is CASSYSNRGREQYF. In DNA, the CDR3 is TGTGCCAGCAGTTACTCGAACAGGGGGAGAGAGCAGTACTTC. The V gene is TRBV6-5, the J gene TRBJ2-7; 8 bases align to TRBD1. The CDR3 sequence is 14 residues long. Trimming removed 0 bases from V and 7 bases from J; junction bases left unmatched: 5. The germline V gene encodes CDR1 MNHEY and CDR2 SVGAGI.

The V gene is TRBV19, the J gene TRBJ2-3, with D maybe TRBD1 (6 bases). This CDR3 spans 14 amino acids. In germline, CDR1 is LNHDA, CDR2 SQIVND (reference sequence). V was trimmed by 6 bases and J by 2 bases, leaving 12 bases between them. CDR3 region: CASSPNRVTDTQYF. DNA for the CDR3: TGTGCCAGTAGCCCCAACAGGGTCACAGATACGCAGTATTTT.

This clone was observed a single time. The J gene is TRBJ1-5, the V gene TRBV6-1; D possibly corresponds to TRBD1 (6 bases). Trimming took off 3 bases at V and 5 bases at J, with 11 bases between the two ends. Germline CDR1 is MNHNS and CDR2 is SASEGT. The CDR3 is 14 residues long. The DNA of the CDR3 is TGTGCCAGCAGTGACCCGACAGGATATCAGCCCCAGCATTTT. It specifies CASSDPTGYQPQHF.

J is TRBJ2-3 and V is TRBV18; 10 bases match TRBD1. Germline assignment: CDR1 KGHSH and CDR2 LQKENI. This CDR3 comprises 19 residues. The junction had 14 bases not matched to a gene; V was cut back by 4 bases and J by 1 base. The CDR3 bases are TGTGCCAGCTCACTTGGTACCGGGACAGGGGTTATCGGCACAGATACGCAGTATTTT. It yields the protein CASSLGTGTGVIGTDTQYF.

The V call is TRBV19, the J call TRBJ2-5; D is uncertain. Trimming pared 5 bases from V and 2 bases from J, leaving 9 bases between. CDR3 length: 13 amino acids. CDR1 is LNHDA, CDR2 SQIVND, per germline (reference sequence). The CDR3 region is CASSQAWQETQYF. For the CDR3, the DNA is TGTGCCAGTAGTCAGGCTTGGCAAGAGACCCAGTACTTC.

V gene TRBV14 combines with J gene TRBJ2-2; D might be TRBD1 (6 bases). The CDR3 is 16 amino acids. The V gene's germline CDR1 is SGHDN and CDR2 FVKESK. V dropped 2 bases and J dropped 6 bases, with 16 bases sitting between them. DNA for the CDR3: TGTGCCAGCAGCCAACAGACAGGCTTCCGTGCCGGGGAGCTGTTTTTT. Protein: CASSQQTGFRAGELFF.

This clone was detected once. The chain joins TRBV7-8 to TRBJ1-2, with 11 bases identical to TRBD1. CDR1 is SGHVS and CDR2 is FQNEAQ in the germline V gene. The ends lost 5 bases at V and 1 base at J; junction bases unmatched: 9. The CDR3 totals 17 residues. The CDR3 nucleotides are TGTGCCAGCAGCCCGCCGGTGGGGACAGGGGGTAACTATGGCTACACCTTC. Translated, it gives CASSPPVGTGGNYGYTF.

The chain carries TRBV20-1 and TRBJ1-1; D may be TRBD1 (5 bases). The CDR3 runs 11 residues. Germline lookup yields CDR1 DFQATT and CDR2 SNEGSKA (reference sequence). V was cut by 6 bases and J by 4 bases, with 9 bases left in between. The CDR3 DNA follows: TGCAGTGCCCAAGGGGTCACTGAAGCTTTCTTT. Residues: CSAQGVTEAFF.

V gene TRBV6-1 combines with J gene TRBJ1-1, with D possibly being TRBD1 (6 bases). V lost 2 bases and J lost 1, with 11 bases in between. This CDR3 has 15 residues. CDR1 MNHNS and CDR2 SASEGT come from the germline V gene. CDR3 region: CASSETGRGNTEAFF. The CDR3 region has the DNA TGTGCCAGCAGTGAAACAGGGCGAGGGAACACTGAAGCTTTCTTT.

The gene calls are TRBV28 and TRBJ1-2; D is unresolved. Between the trimmed V and J ends, which lost 5 bases and 8 bases, there was a span of 9 bases. The length of the CDR3 is 11 residues. Germline V CDR1 and CDR2: MDHEN, SYDVKM. The CDR3: CASSPREGYTF. The CDR3, as DNA: TGTGCCAGCAGTCCCCGGGAAGGCTACACCTTC.

V and J are TRBV7-6 and TRBJ1-4, with TRBD1 as a possible D gene (5 bases). The CDR3 runs to 14 residues. Trimming cost V 6 bases and J 5 bases, with 13 bases left between them. CDR1 and CDR2 (germline): SGHVS, FNYEAQ. This chain's CDR3 is CASSSGWRNEKLFF. The CDR3 region has the DNA TGTGCCAGCAGTTCAGGGTGGCGGAATGAAAAACTGTTTTTT.

The J gene is TRBJ1-1, the V gene TRBV30; D unclear. Per germline, CDR1 GTSNPN and CDR2 SVGIG (reference sequence). The CDR3 is 12 residues long. The V gene lost 3 bases and the J gene lost 11 bases, with 16 bases spanning the gap. CDR3 nucleotides: TGTGCCTGGAGCTCAGGTGGTCGGTATGCTTTCTTT. It translates to CAWSSGGRYAFF.

The chain links TRBV21-1 to TRBJ2-1; TRBD1 is taken as the D call from the table, unchecked against the DNA. TRBV21-1 is assigned pseudogene status. This CDR3 is 17 amino acids long. Here the CDR3 reads CASSLQDRTGRVNEQFF. Here the CDR3 DNA reads TGTGCCAGCAGCCTCCAAGACAGGACAGGTAGGGTCAATGAGCAGTTCTTC.

The CDR3 DNA follows: TGTGCCAGCAGCAAAAGGGGGTGCAACCCGTGCGAGGAGGAGACCCAGTACTTC. Protein product: CASSKRGCNPCEEETQYF. J is TRBJ2-5 and V is TRBV21-1; whether TRBD1, the table's D call, matches the DNA was not checked. TRBV21-1 is designated a pseudogene. This CDR3 contains 18 residues.